Below, one TCR beta chain is given with its context. This entry belongs to a study of shared clonotypes between healthy human individuals. Clones were read by immunoSEQ multiplex PCR, and TCRdb kept only the in-frame ones, dropping some. The sample records about half a million clones, about 76% being singletons. The CDR3 consists of 15 residues. Germline V lookup: CDR1 KGHSH, CDR2 LQKENI. V was shortened by 4 bases and J by 2 bases, with 12 bases between the two germline ends. The rearrangement links TRBV18 to TRBJ2-1, with a tentative D call TRBD2 (5 bases). Sequencing was carried out using PBMCs. The clonotype originates from a middle-aged woman in good health. Some clones in this sample may be carry-over from other donors' samples. DNA for the CDR3: TGTGCCAGCTCACGAGCGCAGACTACCTACAATGAGCAGTTCTTC. Its translation: CASSRAQTTYNEQFF. The entire variable domain, with the rest obtained from reference TRBV18 and TRBJ2-1, is as follows: NAGVMQNPRHLVRRRGQEARLRCSPMKGHSHVYWYRQLPEEGLKFMVYLQKENIIDESGMPKERFSAEFPKEGPSILRIQQVVRGDSAAYFCASSRAQTTYNEQFFGPGTRLTVL.